The rows below give T cell receptor beta chains drawn from one sample of a study of shared clonotypes between healthy human individuals. The protocol was immunoSEQ multiplex PCR, while the TCRdb copy is restricted to in-frame clones and leaves out a portion. The sample records about 1 million clones, about three quarters being singletons. The sequencing input was memory CD4+ T cells sorted from blood. Receptor source: a young man in good health. The CDR3 runs from the conserved cysteine through the conserved F or W. D genes are given only for firm matches. The size field is filled for only some rows; it gives once, few, many or a size class.

j_gene,d_gene,abundance,v_gene,CDR3nt,CDR3aa
TRBJ2-5,TRBD2,-,TRBV7-2,TGTGCCAGCAGCTTAGTAGCGGGAGGGCTTGAGACCCAGTACTTC,CASSLVAGGLETQYF
TRBJ1-2,TRBD1,-,TRBV19,TGTGCCAGTAGTTCCCCGACAGGGATTAACTATGGCTACACCTTC,CASSSPTGINYGYTF
TRBJ2-1,TRBD2,-,TRBV18,TGTGCCAGCTCACCGGGACTAGCAAATGAGCAGTTCTTC,CASSPGLANEQFF
TRBJ1-2,-,-,TRBV9,TGTGCCAGCAGCCCGATCCCCCAGGGAGGCTACACCTTC,CASSPIPQGGYTF
TRBJ2-6,-,-,TRBV5-3,TGTGCCAGAAGCTTGGATACCGATTCTGGGGCCAACGTCCTGACTTTC,CARSLDTDSGANVLTF
TRBJ1-2,-,-,TRBV9,TGTGCCAGCAGCGTATTAGAAAGTCCAGGGCATCTACGCTATGGCTACACCTTC,CASSVLESPGHLRYGYTF
TRBJ1-1,-,-,TRBV10-3,TGTGCCATCAAAAGCGGGGGTGAGAACACTGAAGCTTTCTTT,CAIKSGGENTEAFF
TRBJ2-7,TRBD1,-,TRBV5-4,TGTGCCAGCAGCTTGAGTCGAGACAGGGAGATCGAGCAGTACTTC,CASSLSRDREIEQYF
TRBJ2-7,-,-,TRBV5-1,TGCGCCAGCAGTCCAACTAAAACGATGTTGGCAAACTCCTACGAGCAGTACTTC,CASSPTKTMLANSYEQYF
TRBJ2-7,TRBD2,few,TRBV30,TGTGCCTGGAGTCGCGGGGGATCCTACGAGCAGTACTTC,CAWSRGGSYEQYF
TRBJ1-5,TRBD1,-,TRBV7-3,TGTGCCAGCAGCTTAGGGCACAGGGGGTCCGATCAGCCCCAGCATTTT,CASSLGHRGSDQPQHF
TRBJ1-3,-,-,TRBV27,TGTGCCAGCAGCCTTGGGACGGACTCTGGAAACACCATATATTTT,CASSLGTDSGNTIYF
TRBJ2-3,-,few,TRBV5-1,TGCGCCAGCAGTGGGACTTTACGCACAGATACGCAGTATTTT,CASSGTLRTDTQYF
TRBJ1-4,-,once,TRBV5-1,TGCGCCAGCAGCCGGGGGGGCGCGGATGAAAAACTGTTTTTT,CASSRGGADEKLFF
TRBJ1-1,-,-,TRBV6-5,TGTGCCAGCGGCCGCCCCCAGAACACTGAAGCTTTCTTT,CASGRPQNTEAFF
TRBJ1-1,-,-,TRBV28,TGTGCCAGCACTACCCCGGGGAGGGGTTTAGGAGCTTTCTTT,CASTTPGRGLGAFF
TRBJ2-7,-,-,TRBV5-1,TGCGCCAGCAGCTTGGCGGCGGGTGAACCTACGAAGGTGCAGTACTTC,CASSLAAGEPTKVQYF
TRBJ1-3,TRBD1,once,TRBV5-1,TGCGCCAGCAGCTCAGGGACAGGGGAATACAACATATATTTT,CASSSGTGEYNIYF
TRBJ1-1,-,few,TRBV9,TGTGCCAGCAGCGTTGGACATGGACTCGGGAACACTGAAGCTTTCTTT,CASSVGHGLGNTEAFF
TRBJ2-7,-,-,TRBV11-2,TGTGCCAGCAGCTTAGGTTGGGGCCTTGAGCAGTACTTC,CASSLGWGLEQYF
TRBJ2-1,-,once,TRBV4-1,TGCGCCAGCAGCCAGGGAACCCCAGGATCTTTGAGCTCCTACAATGAGCAGTTCTTC,CASSQGTPGSLSSYNEQFF
TRBJ2-2,TRBD2,-,TRBV5-4,TGTGCCAGCAGCTGGTTTAGCGGGAGGGCAACGGGGGAGCTGTTTTTT,CASSWFSGRATGELFF
TRBJ2-3,-,-,TRBV19,TGTGCCAGTAGTATTACCGTGGGCACAGATACGCAGTATTTT,CASSITVGTDTQYF
TRBJ2-6,-,-,TRBV29-1,TGCAGCGTTGTTCCCGCTGGGGCCAACGTCCTGACTTTC,CSVVPAGANVLTF
TRBJ1-5,-,-,TRBV12-5,TGTGCCTCAGGGCAGCAGCCCCAGCATTTT,CASGQQPQHF
TRBJ1-2,-,once,TRBV2,TGTGCCAGCAGTGAACAGGGTTCAAACTATGGCTACACCTTC,CASSEQGSNYGYTF
TRBJ2-1,TRBD2,many,TRBV19,TGTGCCAGTAGTTTAGCGGGATCCCACAATGAGCAGTTCTTC,CASSLAGSHNEQFF
TRBJ2-7,-,few,TRBV18,TGTGCCAGCTCATATCGTGGATGGTACGAGCAGTACTTC,CASSYRGWYEQYF
TRBJ2-1,-,-,TRBV5-6,TGTGCCAGCAGCTTGGCCGGGCGGGGCTCCTACAATGAGCAGTTCTTC,CASSLAGRGSYNEQFF
TRBJ1-1,-,-,TRBV19,TGTGCCAGTATCCCGGGACACTCGAACACTGAAGCTTTCTTT,CASIPGHSNTEAFF
TRBJ1-6,-,-,TRBV14,TGTGCCAGCAGCCATACAGGGAAGAATTCACCCCTCCACTTT,CASSHTGKNSPLHF
TRBJ2-1,TRBD1,-,TRBV2,TGTGCCAGCTACAGGGGCGCCAATGAGCAGTTCTTC,CASYRGANEQFF
TRBJ2-5,TRBD1,-,TRBV29-1,TGCAGCGTTGAAATGGGACAGGGAATCCGGGAGACCCAGTACTTC,CSVEMGQGIRETQYF
TRBJ2-2,-,few,TRBV10-3,TGTGCCATCAGTGCCTCCCGCGCGGAGCTGTTTTTT,CAISASRAELFF
TRBJ1-5,TRBD1,-,TRBV5-3,TGTGCCAGAAGCTCGACAGGGGGACAGCCCCAGCATTTT,CARSSTGGQPQHF
TRBJ2-3,-,-,TRBV9,TGTGCCAGCAGCGTAGCGGGCAGCACAGATACGCAGTATTTT,CASSVAGSTDTQYF
TRBJ2-7,TRBD2,-,TRBV5-1,TGCGCCAGCAGCTTGGGGACTAGCAGGTACGAGCAGTACTTC,CASSLGTSRYEQYF
TRBJ1-6,-,-,TRBV16,TGTGCCAGCAGCCCTCCCGGTAGGGGCGAGGACTCACCCCTCCACTTT,CASSPPGRGEDSPLHF
TRBJ1-4,-,-,TRBV7-9,TGTGCCAGCAGCTTGGGGGAAGGACGTTTTGAAAAACTGTTTTTT,CASSLGEGRFEKLFF
TRBJ1-1,-,few,TRBV9,TGTGCCAGCAGCGTCGTAGCCGAGAACACTGAAGCTTTCTTT,CASSVVAENTEAFF
TRBJ2-7,TRBD1,-,TRBV15,TGTGCCACCAGCAAGGGACAGGACTCCTACGAGCAGTACTTC,CATSKGQDSYEQYF
TRBJ1-5,-,-,TRBV18,TGTGCCAGCTCAGATCAAAGGGGTCAGCCCCAGCATTTT,CASSDQRGQPQHF
TRBJ2-1,-,-,TRBV20-1,TGCAGTGCTAGCCACTGGAATGAGCAGTTCTTC,CSASHWNEQFF
TRBJ1-1,TRBD1,once,TRBV4-2,TGTGCCAGCAGCCAAGATTCCCGAACAGGGGTAGGGCGGGGGAACACTGAAGCTTTCTTT,CASSQDSRTGVGRGNTEAFF